The 14 T cell receptor beta chains listed next were all sequenced from one sample in a study of human T cells and chemical hapten exposure. Time point meaning: healthy volunteer bleed at 6 weeks. Total RNA was isolated from unfractionated whole blood. TCRdb reprocessed the RACE reads with MiXCR, giving one entry per CDR3 protein. The repertoire holds about 77,000 distinct CDR3 sequences, with around 9.4% as singletons. Sequenced sample: whole blood. All receptors come from a female donor in good health. Some clones in this sample may be carry-over from other donors' samples.

This clonotype was seen many times. The V gene is TRBV6-5, the J gene TRBJ2-7; 7 nucleotides agree with TRBD1. The J segment lost 3 bases and the V segment lost 0 bases, leaving 2 bases of the junction unmatched. CDR3 size: 14 residues. CDR1 is MNHEY, CDR2 SVGAGI, per germline. CDR3 bases: TGTGCCAGCAGTTACTCCAGGGACAGCTACGAGCAGTACTTC. It encodes CASSYSRDSYEQYF.

This clonotype was recorded many times. The rearrangement joins TRBV29-1 to TRBJ2-3, with 11 bases matching TRBD2. Germline CDR1 and CDR2: SQVTM and ANQGSEA. The CDR3 totals 14 residues. The V segment lost 5 bases and the J segment 3 bases; nucleotides outside the gene matches: 4. The chain's CDR3 is CSVLTSGVTDTQYF. The DNA of the CDR3 is TGCAGCGTTCTGACTAGCGGGGTAACAGATACGCAGTATTTT.

This clonotype was detected ten times or more. The chain employs TRBV7-9 and TRBJ2-5; the match to TRBD1 covers 12 bases. CDR1 SEHNR and CDR2 FQNEAQ come from the germline V gene (reference sequence). The J segment lost 4 bases and the V segment lost 5 bases, leaving 8 bases of the junction unmatched. The CDR3 runs 16 residues. This CDR3 is CASSLPGQGALETQYF. The CDR3 DNA follows: TGTGCCAGCAGCCTCCCGGGACAGGGGGCTTTAGAGACCCAGTACTTC.

This clonotype occurred once. The genes are TRBV5-4 and TRBJ2-7; the D is unclear. With 5 bases removed from V and 5 bases from J, the gap between germline ends came to 8 bases. The CDR3 is 11 residues long. The V gene's germline CDR1 is SGHNT and CDR2 YYREEE (reference sequence). In DNA form, the CDR3 reads TGTGCCAGCAGTTCGTTCCACGAGCAGTACTTC. Translation gives CASSSFHEQYF. Filled out from reference TRBV5-4 and TRBJ2-7, the complete variable domain reads ETGVTQSPTHLIKTRGQQVTLRCSSQSGHNTVSWYQQALGQGPQFIFQYYREEENGRGNFPPRFSGLQFPNYSSELNVNALELDDSALYLCASSSFHEQYFGPGTRLTVT.

This clonotype was seen repeatedly, ten times or more. The rearrangement links TRBV12-3 or TRBV12-4 to TRBJ1-2; a possible D gene is TRBD1 (5 bases). This CDR3 is 17 amino acids long. The germline V and J ends were trimmed by 0 bases and 1 base, with 15 bases remaining between them. Here the CDR3 DNA reads TGTGCCAGCAGTTTAGCGGGGGGAGAAGGGATTAACTATGGCTACACCTTC. Translating gives CASSLAGGEGINYGYTF.

The chain links TRBV29-1 to TRBJ2-2, with 8 bases that match TRBD1. V lost 6 bases to trimming and J lost 3 bases; unmatched junction nucleotides: 6. Germline V gene lookup returns CDR1 SQVTM and CDR2 ANQGSEA. This CDR3 has 14 residues. The CDR3 spells CSVGQGWDTGELFF. The CDR3 nucleotides read TGCAGCGTCGGACAGGGATGGGACACCGGGGAGCTGTTTTTT.

The gene calls are TRBV4-2 and TRBJ1-1, with D perhaps matching TRBD1 (6 bases). Germline-derived CDR1 and CDR2 are LGHNA and YNFKEQ. The CDR3 contains 15 residues. Deletions cut 1 base from V and 3 bases from J, with 12 bases between. The CDR3 nucleotides are TGTGCCAGCAGCCAAGTCCCAGGGGAGCACACTGAAGCTTTCTTT. Translating it yields CASSQVPGEHTEAFF.

This clonotype has just a few counts. CDR3 bases: TGTGCCAGCAGCCGACAGGGGGCCAAACATACAAACACCATATATTTT. Translation gives CASSRQGAKHTNTIYF. The V and J genes are TRBV7-9 and TRBJ1-3, with 10 bases lining up with TRBD1. CDR1 and CDR2 (germline): SEHNR, FQNEAQ (reference sequence). The CDR3 covers 16 residues. After removal of 5 bases from V and 6 bases from J, the junction contained 10 bases not matched to a gene.

This rearrangement joins TRBV19 to TRBJ1-2; D is unresolved. This CDR3 is 12 amino acids long. Germline CDR1 and CDR2: LNHDA and SQIVND (reference sequence). Trimming took off 3 bases at V and 7 bases at J, with 9 bases between the two ends. CDR3 in amino acids: CASSMLGFGYTF. Here the CDR3 DNA reads TGTGCCAGTAGTATGCTTGGGTTTGGCTACACCTTC.

This clonotype occurred many times. The chain recombines TRBV4-3 with TRBJ2-3, with D possibly TRBD1 on 6 matching bases. The CDR3 is 14 amino acids. Germline V gene sequence: CDR1 LGHNA, CDR2 YSLEER. V lost 3 bases to trimming and J lost 1 base, with 8 bases between them. This CDR3 reads CASSHNRGTDTQYF. CDR3 bases: TGCGCCAGCAGCCACAACAGGGGCACAGATACGCAGTATTTT.

At least ten counts were recorded for this clonotype. The DNA for the CDR3 is TGTGCCAGCAGTTTAACGGAGAACTATGGCTACACCTTC. Protein sequence: CASSLTENYGYTF. The chain recombines TRBV12-3 or TRBV12-4 with TRBJ1-2; D gene ambiguous. The CDR3 runs to 13 residues. Trimming stripped 2 bases from V and 2 bases from J, with 6 bases between.

This clonotype was detected only once. A read error is possible here, since a much larger clone lies one base away. V gene TRBV29-1 combines with J gene TRBJ1-4; weak D call: TRBD1 (5 bases). Trimming stripped 6 bases from V and 0 bases from J, with 17 bases between. The CDR3 runs 16 residues. Germline V gives CDR1 SQVTM, CDR2 ANQGSEA. CDR3 in DNA: TGCAGCGTGGTCGACATGGGACTCACAACTAATGAAAAACTGTTTTTT. It is translated as CSVVDMGLTTNEKLFF.

At least ten counts were recorded for this clonotype. The chain recombines TRBV3-1 with TRBJ1-1, with D perhaps matching TRBD1 (6 bases). The CDR3 runs to 14 residues. Germline V gene sequence: CDR1 LGHDT, CDR2 YNNKEL (reference sequence). V was clipped by 2 bases and J by 6 bases, with 13 bases between them. The CDR3, as DNA: TGTGCCAGCAGCCAACCGGACAGTCGCCCTGAAGCTTTCTTT. Encoded protein: CASSQPDSRPEAFF.

This clonotype occurred many times. The chain carries TRBV29-1 and TRBJ2-7, with 8 bases fitting TRBD1. Losses at the gene ends were 6 bases for V and 5 bases for J; bases not matched to a gene: 3. The CDR3 has 11 amino acids. CDR1 is SQVTM, CDR2 ANQGSEA, per germline. Here the CDR3 DNA reads TGCAGCGTCGCGACAGGGGACGAGCAGTACTTC. As protein: CSVATGDEQYF.